This T cell receptor beta chain was profiled in a study of cytomegalovirus exposure and HLA in healthy donors. Both 60 Vbeta primers and 13 Jbeta primers went into the PCR. The data were produced by immunoSEQ multiplex PCR, yet TCRdb's version contains in-frame clones alone and is incomplete. Of about 150,000 clones listed, approximately 80% are singletons. Germline V gives CDR1 SGHRS, CDR2 YFSETQ. V shed 4 bases and J 0 bases; nucleotides not matched to a gene: 6. This CDR3 region has 15 residues. Sequenced: PBMCs. The chain links TRBV5-1 to TRBJ2-5; 7 bases map to TRBD2. The receptor was derived from a man aged 45 to 65 in good health and CMV-seropositive. CDR3 DNA sequence: TGCGCCAGCAGCATCGCAGCGGGATACCAAGAGACCCAGTACTTC. Its protein product is CASSIAAGYQETQYF.